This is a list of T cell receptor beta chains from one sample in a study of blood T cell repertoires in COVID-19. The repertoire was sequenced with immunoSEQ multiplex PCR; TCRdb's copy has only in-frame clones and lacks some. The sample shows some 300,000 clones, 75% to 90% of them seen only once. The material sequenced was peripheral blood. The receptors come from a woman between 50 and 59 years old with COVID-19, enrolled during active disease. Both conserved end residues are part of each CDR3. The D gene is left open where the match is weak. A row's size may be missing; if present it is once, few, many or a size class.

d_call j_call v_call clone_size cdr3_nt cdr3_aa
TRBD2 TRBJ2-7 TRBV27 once TGTGCCAGCAAACTTAGCGGGAGTTATTTCCTTGGCTACGAGCAGTACTTC CASKLSGSYFLGYEQYF
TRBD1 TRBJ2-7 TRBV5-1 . TGCGCCAGCAGCCCGGGGACAGCCGGGACGAGATACGAGCAGTACTTC CASSPGTAGTRYEQYF
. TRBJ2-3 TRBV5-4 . TGTGCCAGCAGCTTGAATGGCCCAGATACGCAGTATTTT CASSLNGPDTQYF
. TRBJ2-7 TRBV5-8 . TGTGCCAGCAGCCCGCCGGGTCTCGTGGAACCCTACGAGCAGTACTTC CASSPPGLVEPYEQYF
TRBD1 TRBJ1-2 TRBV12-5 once TGTGCTAGTGGTTTGGTTTGGGACAGAAGCTTTGGGAACTATGGCTACACCTTC CASGLVWDRSFGNYGYTF
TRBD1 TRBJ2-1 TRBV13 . TGTGCCAGCAGCTCGGGACAGTACAATGAGCAGTTCTTC CASSSGQYNEQFF
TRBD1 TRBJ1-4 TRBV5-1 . TGCGCCAGCAGCATAGGACAGGGGGCGAATGAAAAACTGTTTTTT CASSIGQGANEKLFF
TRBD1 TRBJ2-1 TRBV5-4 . TGTGCCAGCAGCTTGGGGGGGACAGGGAGGTATGAGCAGTTCTTC CASSLGGTGRYEQFF
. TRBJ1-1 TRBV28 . TGTGCCAGCAGTTTAACGGGACAAGTGAACACTGAAGCTTTCTTT CASSLTGQVNTEAFF
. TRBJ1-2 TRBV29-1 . TGCAGCGCCAAACGCGGTGACAGAACCCCCTACACCTTC CSAKRGDRTPYTF
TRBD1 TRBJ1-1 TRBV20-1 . TGCAGTGCTAGTCAACTCGGGACAGTGAACACTGAAGCTTTCTTT CSASQLGTVNTEAFF
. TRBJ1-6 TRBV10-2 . TGCGCCAGCAGAGACCGGGACTCCTATAATTCACCCCTCCACTTT CASRDRDSYNSPLHF
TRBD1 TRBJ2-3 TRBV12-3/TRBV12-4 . TGTGCCAGCAGACAGGGGTTCGCAGATACGCAGTATTTT CASRQGFADTQYF
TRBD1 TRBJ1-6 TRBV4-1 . TGCGCCAGCAGCCAAGATCAACAGGGGAGCTCCTATAATTCACCCCTCCACTTT CASSQDQQGSSYNSPLHF
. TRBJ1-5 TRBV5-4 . TGTGCCAGCAGCTTGGGGGCAGGCAATCAGCCCCAGCATTTT CASSLGAGNQPQHF
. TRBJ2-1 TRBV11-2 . TGTGCCAGCAGCTTAGTACCGTATCGGACAGTCTCCTACAATGAGCAGTTCTTC CASSLVPYRTVSYNEQFF
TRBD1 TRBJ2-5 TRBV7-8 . TGTGCCAGCAGCAATAACAGGGGGCGAGGAGAGACCCAGTACTTC CASSNNRGRGETQYF
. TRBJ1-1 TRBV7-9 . TGTGCCAGCAGCCGCGAGGGTGGTGGGAGGGACACTGAAGCTTTCTTT CASSREGGGRDTEAFF
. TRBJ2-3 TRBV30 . TGTGCCTGGAGCGCTACGGGAGTAGGCACAGATACGCAGTATTTT CAWSATGVGTDTQYF
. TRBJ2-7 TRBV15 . TGTGCCACCAGCAGACCGCGGGACGAGCAGTACTTC CATSRPRDEQYF
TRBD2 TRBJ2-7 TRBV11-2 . TGTGCCAGCAGCTTCCTCTTGACTAGCGCCTACGAGCAGTACTTC CASSFLLTSAYEQYF
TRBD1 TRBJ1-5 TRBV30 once TGTGCCTGGAGCTACCTAGGGGGCAGGGGGCAGGGGCAGCCCCAGCATTTT CAWSYLGGRGQGQPQHF
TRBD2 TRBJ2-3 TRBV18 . TGTGCCAGCTCACCACCAAGCGGGAGGGCCCTGGTTCGCCCAGATACGCAGTATTTT CASSPPSGRALVRPDTQYF
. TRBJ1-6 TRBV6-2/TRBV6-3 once TGTGCCAGCAGTTACTCCTCCAGACAGGCGAATTCACCCCTCCACTTT CASSYSSRQANSPLHF
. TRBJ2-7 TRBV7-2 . TGTGCCAGCAGCTCTGGGGGCGGACTCGTATACGAGCAGTACTTC CASSSGGGLVYEQYF
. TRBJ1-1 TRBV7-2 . TGTGCCAGCAGCTTAGACGGGATGGGTACTGAAGCTTTCTTT CASSLDGMGTEAFF
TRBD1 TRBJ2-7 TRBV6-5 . TGTGCCAGCAGTTACGGACAGGGGTCCGAGGAGCAGTACTTC CASSYGQGSEEQYF
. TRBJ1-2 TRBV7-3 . TGTGCCAGCAGCTTACGGGGGGCGACGAATGGCTACACCTTC CASSLRGATNGYTF
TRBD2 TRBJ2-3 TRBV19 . TGTGCCAGTAGTATTCCCGGGACTAGCGGGAGTTGGGGCACAGATACGCAGTATTTT CASSIPGTSGSWGTDTQYF
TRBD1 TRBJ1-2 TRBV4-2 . TGTGCCAGCAGCCAAGGACGAACAGGGGGACTTAATGGCTACACCTTC CASSQGRTGGLNGYTF
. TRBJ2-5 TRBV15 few TGTGCCACTTCACGACAGATCCGGGAGACCCAGTACTTC CATSRQIRETQYF
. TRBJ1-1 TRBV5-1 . TGCGCCAGCAGCTTCCTAGATCTGAACACTGAAGCTTTCTTT CASSFLDLNTEAFF
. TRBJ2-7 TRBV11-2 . TGTGCCAGCAGCCTGGGACAACGTCTCGAGCAGTACTTC CASSLGQRLEQYF
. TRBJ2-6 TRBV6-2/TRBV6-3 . TGTGCCAGCAGTAAAACCCTACAGGGCTTTGGGGCCAACGTCCTGACTTTC CASSKTLQGFGANVLTF
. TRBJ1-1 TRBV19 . TGTGCCAGTAGCGCCCCCCTCCGGCGGCGTGAAGCTTTCTTT CASSAPLRRREAFF
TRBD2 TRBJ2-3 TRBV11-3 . TGTGCCAGCAGCTTCCCCACAGTAGCGGGAGGATGGCTGGGGGCAGATACGCAGTATTTT CASSFPTVAGGWLGADTQYF
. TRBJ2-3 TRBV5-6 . TGTGCCAGCAGCTTGGTGGGCGGGAACACAGATACGCAGTATTTT CASSLVGGNTDTQYF
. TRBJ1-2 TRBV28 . TGTGCCAGCCGATACGGGGGGGCTTTCTACACCTTC CASRYGGAFYTF
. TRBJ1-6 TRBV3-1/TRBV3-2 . TGTGCCAGCAGGGCAGGCCGGAATTCACCCCTCCACTTT CASRAGRNSPLHF
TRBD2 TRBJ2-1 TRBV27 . TGTGCCAGCAGCCGAGGGACTAGCGGGCGCGATGAGCAGTTCTTC CASSRGTSGRDEQFF
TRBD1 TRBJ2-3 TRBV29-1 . TGCAGCGTCAGACGGGACAGAGATACGCAGTATTTT CSVRRDRDTQYF
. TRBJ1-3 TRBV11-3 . TGTGCCAGCAGCCGTGGGACACTCTCTGGAAACACCATATATTTT CASSRGTLSGNTIYF
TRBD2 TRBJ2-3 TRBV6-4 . TGTGCCAGCAGTGACCAAGCTAGCGGGAGCACAGATACGCAGTATTTT CASSDQASGSTDTQYF
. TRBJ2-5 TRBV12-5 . TGTGCTAGTGGTACCGGGACACTCCAAGAGACCCAGTACTTC CASGTGTLQETQYF
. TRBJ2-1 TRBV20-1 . TGCAGTGCTAGAACTCTCTATGAGCAGTTCTTC CSARTLYEQFF
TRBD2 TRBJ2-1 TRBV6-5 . TGTGCCAGCAGTTACTCGGAGCTAGCGGGAGTCAATGAGCAGTTCTTC CASSYSELAGVNEQFF
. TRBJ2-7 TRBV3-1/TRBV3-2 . TGTGCCAGCAGGACAACAGGGAGCTCCTACGAGCAGTACTTC CASRTTGSSYEQYF
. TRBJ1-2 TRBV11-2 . TGTGCCAGCAGCTTAGGGGCAGGGGCTTATGGCTACACCTTC CASSLGAGAYGYTF
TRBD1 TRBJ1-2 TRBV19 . TGTGCCAGTAGTATCGTGGGGACAGTAGGGCAACTTAACTATGGCTACACCTTC CASSIVGTVGQLNYGYTF
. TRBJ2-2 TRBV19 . TGTGCCAGTTTTTCAGGGCCGGGCGGGGAGCTGTTTTTT CASFSGPGGELFF
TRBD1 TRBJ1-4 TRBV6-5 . TGTGCCAGTAAAGCGGGGACAGGGGGGGAAAAACTGTTTTTT CASKAGTGGEKLFF
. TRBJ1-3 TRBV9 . TGTGCCAGCAGTGCCAGGGTCTCTGGAAACACCATATATTTT CASSARVSGNTIYF
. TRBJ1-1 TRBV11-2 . TGTGCCAGCAGCTTAGGGGCCGGGAGGACTGAAGCTTTCTTT CASSLGAGRTEAFF
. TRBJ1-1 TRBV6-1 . TGTGCCAGCAGTGAAAAGGGGCGAAGCACTGAAGCTTTCTTT CASSEKGRSTEAFF
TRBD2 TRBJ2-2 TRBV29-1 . TGCAGCGTCCTAAGACTAGCGGGACAAACCGGGGAGCTGTTTTTT CSVLRLAGQTGELFF
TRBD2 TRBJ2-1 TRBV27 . TGTGCCAGCAGTTTAATGGGGGGGAATGAGCAGTTCTTC CASSLMGGNEQFF
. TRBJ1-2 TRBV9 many TGTGCCAGCAGTTCAGGGATGGCTAACTATGGCTACACCTTC CASSSGMANYGYTF
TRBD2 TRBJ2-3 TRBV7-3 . TGTGCCAGCAGCTTAAACACCGGGACTAACACAGATACGCAGTATTTT CASSLNTGTNTDTQYF
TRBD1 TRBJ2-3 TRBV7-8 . TGTGCCAGCAGCTGGACAGGGGGCGCGGATACGCAGTATTTT CASSWTGGADTQYF